The clone carrying this T cell receptor (beta chain) was counted once. Antigen unknown. Noted time point: blood 2 weeks post-SBRT. Specified treatment: 15 Gy SBRT to primary tumor, nephrectomy 4 weeks later. The patient's renal cell carcinoma had clear cell pathology. Trimming cost V 1 base and J 11 bases, with 14 bases left between them. Germline V gene lookup returns CDR1 MGHRA and CDR2 YSYEKL. CDR3 length: 13 amino acids. Libraries were prepared by immunoSEQ multiplex PCR; TCRdb keeps only in-frame clonotypes and omits some of them. Of about 130,000 clones in the sample, more than 75% are singletons; the top ten hold 5.8%. This entry is derived from a study of radiation and T cells in renal cell carcinoma. Study-level points and caveats: Top tumor clonotypes rose in blood 2 weeks post-radiation, then contracted.

This TCR was sampled from a woman in her 70s with renal cell carcinoma. The chain links TRBV4-1 to TRBJ1-1; D is unclear. This material consisted of blood, taken from a patient whose treatment included radiotherapy and nephrectomy. In nucleotides, the CDR3 is TGCGCCAGCAGCCAAGCTTTTATAAGGGTGGCTTTCTTT. This encodes CASSQAFIRVAFF.